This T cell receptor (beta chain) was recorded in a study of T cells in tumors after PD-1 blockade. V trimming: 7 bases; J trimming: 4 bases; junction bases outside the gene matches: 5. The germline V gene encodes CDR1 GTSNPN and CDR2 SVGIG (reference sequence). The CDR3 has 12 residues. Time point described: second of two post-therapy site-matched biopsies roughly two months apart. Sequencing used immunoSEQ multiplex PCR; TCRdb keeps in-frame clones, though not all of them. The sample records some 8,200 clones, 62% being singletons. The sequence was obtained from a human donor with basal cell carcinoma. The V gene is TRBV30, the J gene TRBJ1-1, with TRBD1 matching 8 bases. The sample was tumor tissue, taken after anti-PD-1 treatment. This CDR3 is CALTTGGTEAFF. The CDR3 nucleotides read TGTGCCTTGACTACAGGGGGCACTGAAGCTTTCTTT. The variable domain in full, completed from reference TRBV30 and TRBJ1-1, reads SQTIHQWPATLVQPVGSPLSLECTVEGTSNPNLYWYRQAAGRGLQLLFYSVGIGQISSEVPQNLSASRPQDRQFILSSKKLLLSDSGFYLCALTTGGTEAFFGQGTRLTVV.